This T cell receptor (beta chain) was found in a study of OX40 agonist ivuxolimab in advanced cancers. In the study overall: Treatment of patients was with ivuxolimab, an agonistic anti-OX40 (CD134) antibody.

The CDR3 is 14 amino acids. Germline V CDR1 and CDR2: SGHRS, YFSETQ. The ends were cut back, 5 bases at V and 3 bases at J, with 14 bases in the middle. Sequenced by immunoSEQ multiplex PCR; TCRdb stores in-frame clones only, minus some. The table includes 53,000 or so clones, around 85% detected once. The genes are TRBV5-1 and TRBJ1-2; maybe TRBD1 (5 bases). The receptor was derived from an adult with an advanced solid tumor such as melanoma, head and neck, liver or kidney cancer. Sequencing was performed on CD4+ or CD8+ T cells sorted from blood, taken in a trial of the OX40 agonist ivuxolimab. CDR3 sequence: CASRPQTADYGYTF. The CDR3 nucleotides are TGCGCCAGCAGGCCGCAGACAGCCGACTATGGCTACACCTTC.